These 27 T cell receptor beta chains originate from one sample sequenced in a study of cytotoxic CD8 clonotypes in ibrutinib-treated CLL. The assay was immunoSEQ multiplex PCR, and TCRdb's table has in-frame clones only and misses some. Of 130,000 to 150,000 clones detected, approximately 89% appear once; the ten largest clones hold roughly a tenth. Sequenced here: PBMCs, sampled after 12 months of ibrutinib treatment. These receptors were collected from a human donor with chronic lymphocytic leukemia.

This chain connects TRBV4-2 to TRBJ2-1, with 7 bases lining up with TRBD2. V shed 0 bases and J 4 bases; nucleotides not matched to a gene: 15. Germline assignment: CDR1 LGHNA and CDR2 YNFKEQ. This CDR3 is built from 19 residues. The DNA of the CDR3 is TGTGCCAGCAGCCAAGATCTGGGGTCCGGAGCGGGATTTTACAATGAGCAGTTCTTC. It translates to CASSQDLGSGAGFYNEQFF.

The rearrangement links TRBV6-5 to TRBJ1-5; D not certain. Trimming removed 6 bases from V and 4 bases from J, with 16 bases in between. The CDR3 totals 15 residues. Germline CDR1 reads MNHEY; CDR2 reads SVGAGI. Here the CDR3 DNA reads TGTGCCAGCAGCAAGACCCGGGGAGATAATCAGCCCCAGCATTTT. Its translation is CASSKTRGDNQPQHF.

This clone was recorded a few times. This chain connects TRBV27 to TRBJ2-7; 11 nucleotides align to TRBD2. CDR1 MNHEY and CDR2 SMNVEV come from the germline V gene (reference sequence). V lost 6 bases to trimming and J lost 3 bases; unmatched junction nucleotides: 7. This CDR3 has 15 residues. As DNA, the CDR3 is TGTGCCAGCAGCCTGACTAGCGGGAACATCTACGAGCAGTACTTC. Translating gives CASSLTSGNIYEQYF.

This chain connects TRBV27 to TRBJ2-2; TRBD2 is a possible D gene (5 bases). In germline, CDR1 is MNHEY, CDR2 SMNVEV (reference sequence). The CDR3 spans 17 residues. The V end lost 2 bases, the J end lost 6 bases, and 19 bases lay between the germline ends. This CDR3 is CASSLRGEGVYPGELFF. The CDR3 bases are TGTGCCAGCAGTTTAAGAGGAGAGGGTGTTTACCCCGGGGAGCTGTTTTTT.

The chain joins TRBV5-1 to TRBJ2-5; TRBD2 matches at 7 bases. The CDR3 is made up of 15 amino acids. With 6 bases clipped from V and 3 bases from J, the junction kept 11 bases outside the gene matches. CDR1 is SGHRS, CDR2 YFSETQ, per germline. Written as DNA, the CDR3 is TGCGCCAGCACCCGGTGGGGGGGAATTGAAGAGACCCAGTACTTC. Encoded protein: CASTRWGGIEETQYF.

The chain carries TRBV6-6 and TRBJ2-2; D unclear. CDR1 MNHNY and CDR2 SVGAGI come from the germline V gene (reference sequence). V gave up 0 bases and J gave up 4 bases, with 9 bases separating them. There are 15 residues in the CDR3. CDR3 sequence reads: CASSYSATITGELFF. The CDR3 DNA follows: TGTGCCAGCAGTTACTCGGCCACCATCACCGGGGAGCTGTTTTTT.

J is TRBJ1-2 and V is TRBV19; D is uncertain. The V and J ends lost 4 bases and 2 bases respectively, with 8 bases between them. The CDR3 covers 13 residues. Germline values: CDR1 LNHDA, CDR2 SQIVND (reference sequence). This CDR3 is CASSTAQNYGYTF. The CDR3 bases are TGTGCCAGTAGTACGGCCCAAAACTATGGCTACACCTTC.

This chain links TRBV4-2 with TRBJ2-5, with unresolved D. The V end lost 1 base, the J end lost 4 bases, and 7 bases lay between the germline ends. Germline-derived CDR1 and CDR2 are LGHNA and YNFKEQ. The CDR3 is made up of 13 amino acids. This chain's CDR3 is CASSQGGAETQYF. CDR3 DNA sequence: TGTGCCAGCAGCCAAGGAGGAGCAGAGACCCAGTACTTC.

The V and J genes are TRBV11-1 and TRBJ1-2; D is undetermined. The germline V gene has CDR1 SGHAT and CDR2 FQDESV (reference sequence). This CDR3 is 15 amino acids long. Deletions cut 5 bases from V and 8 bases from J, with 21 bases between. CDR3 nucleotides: TGTGCCAGCAGCCCCCCTCCGCCGGTTTTCGGGGGCTACACCTTC. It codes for CASSPPPPVFGGYTF.

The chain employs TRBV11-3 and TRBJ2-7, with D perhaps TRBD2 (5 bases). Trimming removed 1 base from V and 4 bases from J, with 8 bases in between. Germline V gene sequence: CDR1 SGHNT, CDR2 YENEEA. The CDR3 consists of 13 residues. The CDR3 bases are TGTGCCAGCAGCTTAGGGGGAGTTTACGAGCAGTACTTC. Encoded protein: CASSLGGVYEQYF.

DNA for the CDR3: TGTGCCAGCAGCCCTGTCGGGAACACTGAAGCTTTCTTT. Translation: CASSPVGNTEAFF. The rearrangement links TRBV7-3 to TRBJ1-1; D ambiguous. There are 13 residues in the CDR3. The V and J ends lost 5 bases and 1 base respectively, with 8 bases between them. Germline V gives CDR1 SGHTA, CDR2 FQGTGA.

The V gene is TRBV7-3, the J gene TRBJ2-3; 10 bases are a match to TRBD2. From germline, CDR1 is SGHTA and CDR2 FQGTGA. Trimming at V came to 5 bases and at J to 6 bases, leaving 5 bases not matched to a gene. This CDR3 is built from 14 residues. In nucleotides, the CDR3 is TGTGCCAGCAGCCGGACTAGCGGTTCGGATACGCAGTATTTT. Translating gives CASSRTSGSDTQYF.

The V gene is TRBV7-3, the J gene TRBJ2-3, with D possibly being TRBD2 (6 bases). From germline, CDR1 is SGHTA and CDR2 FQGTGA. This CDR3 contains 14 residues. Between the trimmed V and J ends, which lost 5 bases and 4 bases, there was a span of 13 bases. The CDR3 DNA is TGTGCCAGCAGCAAAGGGGACTTTGCAGATACGCAGTATTTT. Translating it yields CASSKGDFADTQYF.

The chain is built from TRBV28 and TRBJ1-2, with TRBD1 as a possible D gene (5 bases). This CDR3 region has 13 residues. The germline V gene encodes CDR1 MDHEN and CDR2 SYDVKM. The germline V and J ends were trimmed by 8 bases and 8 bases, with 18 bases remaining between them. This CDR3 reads CASGTVLRGGYTF. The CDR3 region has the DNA TGTGCCAGCGGGACGGTCCTCCGCGGGGGCTACACCTTC.

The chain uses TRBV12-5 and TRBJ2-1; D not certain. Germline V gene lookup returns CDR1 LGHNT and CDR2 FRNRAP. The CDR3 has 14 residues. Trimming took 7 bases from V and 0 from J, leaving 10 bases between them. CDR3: CASAWGSSYNEQFF. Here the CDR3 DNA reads TGTGCTAGTGCCTGGGGAAGCTCCTACAATGAGCAGTTCTTC.

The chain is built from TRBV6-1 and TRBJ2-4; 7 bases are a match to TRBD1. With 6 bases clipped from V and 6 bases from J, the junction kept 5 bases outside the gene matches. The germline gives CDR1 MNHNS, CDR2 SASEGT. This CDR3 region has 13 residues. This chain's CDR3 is CASRRQGPNIQYF. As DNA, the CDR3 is TGTGCCAGCAGACGACAGGGTCCAAACATTCAGTACTTC.

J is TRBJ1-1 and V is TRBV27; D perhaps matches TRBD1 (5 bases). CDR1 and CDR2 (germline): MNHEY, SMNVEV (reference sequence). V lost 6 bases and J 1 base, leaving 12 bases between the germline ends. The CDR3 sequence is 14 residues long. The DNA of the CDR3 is TGTGCCAGCAGGGGAGGGGCTGGGAACACTGAAGCTTTCTTT. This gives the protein CASRGGAGNTEAFF.

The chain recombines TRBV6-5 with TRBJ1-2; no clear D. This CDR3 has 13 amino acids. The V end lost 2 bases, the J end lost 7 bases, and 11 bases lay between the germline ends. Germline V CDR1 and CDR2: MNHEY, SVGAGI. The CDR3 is CASSYGENSGYTF. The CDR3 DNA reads TGTGCCAGCAGTTACGGGGAGAATAGTGGCTACACCTTC.

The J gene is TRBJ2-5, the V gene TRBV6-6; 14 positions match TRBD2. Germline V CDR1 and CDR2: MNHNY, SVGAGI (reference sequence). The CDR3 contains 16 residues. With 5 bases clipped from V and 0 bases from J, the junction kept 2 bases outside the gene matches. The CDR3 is CASSRLAGGYQETQYF. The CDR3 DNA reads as TGTGCCAGCAGTCGACTAGCGGGAGGGTACCAAGAGACCCAGTACTTC.

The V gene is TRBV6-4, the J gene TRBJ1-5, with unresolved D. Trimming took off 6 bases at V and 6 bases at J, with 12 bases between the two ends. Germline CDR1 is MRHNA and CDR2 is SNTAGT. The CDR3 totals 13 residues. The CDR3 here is CASSPNIAQPQHF. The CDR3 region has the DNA TGTGCCAGCAGCCCTAATATAGCTCAGCCCCAGCATTTT.

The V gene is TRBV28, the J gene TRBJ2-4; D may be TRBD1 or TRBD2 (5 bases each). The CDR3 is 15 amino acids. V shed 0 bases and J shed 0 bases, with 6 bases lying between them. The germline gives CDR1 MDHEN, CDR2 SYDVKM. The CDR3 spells CASSLWGEAKNIQYF. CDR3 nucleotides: TGTGCCAGCAGTTTATGGGGGGAAGCCAAAAACATTCAGTACTTC.

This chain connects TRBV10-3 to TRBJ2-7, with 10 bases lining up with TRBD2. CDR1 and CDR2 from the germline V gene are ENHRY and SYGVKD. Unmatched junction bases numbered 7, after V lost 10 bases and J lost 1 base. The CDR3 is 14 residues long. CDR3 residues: CATQREGGSYEQYF. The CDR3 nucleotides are TGTGCCACACAGCGGGAGGGAGGATCCTACGAGCAGTACTTC.

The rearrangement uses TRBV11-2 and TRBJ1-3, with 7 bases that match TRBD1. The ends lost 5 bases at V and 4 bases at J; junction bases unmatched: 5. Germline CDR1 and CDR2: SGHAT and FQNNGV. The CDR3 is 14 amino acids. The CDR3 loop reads CASSAGTAGNTIYF. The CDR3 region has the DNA TGTGCCAGCAGCGCCGGGACAGCAGGAAACACCATATATTTT.

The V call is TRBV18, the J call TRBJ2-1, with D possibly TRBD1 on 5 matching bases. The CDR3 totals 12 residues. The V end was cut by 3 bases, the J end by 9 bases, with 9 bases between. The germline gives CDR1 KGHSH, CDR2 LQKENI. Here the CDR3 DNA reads TGTGCCAGCTCACCCAGGGATGTTGAGCAGTTCTTC. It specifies CASSPRDVEQFF.

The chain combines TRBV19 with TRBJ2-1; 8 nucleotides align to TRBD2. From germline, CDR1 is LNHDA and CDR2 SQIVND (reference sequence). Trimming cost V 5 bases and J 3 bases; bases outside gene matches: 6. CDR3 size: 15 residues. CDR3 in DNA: TGTGCCAGTAGTGAACTAGCGGAGGGCTACAATGAGCAGTTCTTC. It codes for CASSELAEGYNEQFF.

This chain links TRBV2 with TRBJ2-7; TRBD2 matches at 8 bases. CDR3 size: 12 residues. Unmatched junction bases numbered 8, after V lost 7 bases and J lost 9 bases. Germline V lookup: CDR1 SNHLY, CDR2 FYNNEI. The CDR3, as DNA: TGTGCCAGCACCCCCGGGACTAGTTTGCAGTACTTC. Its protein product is CASTPGTSLQYF. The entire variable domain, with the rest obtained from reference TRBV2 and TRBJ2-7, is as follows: EPEVTQTPSHQVTQMGQEVILRCVPISNHLYFYWYRQILGQKVEFLVSFYNNEISEKSEIFDDQFSVERPDGSNFTLKIRSTKLEDSAMYFCASTPGTSLQYFGPGTRLTVT.

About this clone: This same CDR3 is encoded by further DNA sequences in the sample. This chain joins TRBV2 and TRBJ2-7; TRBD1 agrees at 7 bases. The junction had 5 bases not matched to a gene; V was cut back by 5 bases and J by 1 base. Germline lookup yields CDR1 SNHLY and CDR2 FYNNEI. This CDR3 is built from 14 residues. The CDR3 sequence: CASSRDRNSYEQYF. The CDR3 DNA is TGTGCCAGCAGTCGGGACAGAAATTCCTACGAGCAGTACTTC.